The 18 T cell receptor beta chains in this list originate from one sample, sequenced in a study of blood T cell repertoires in COVID-19. Assay: immunoSEQ multiplex PCR; the TCRdb copy retains only in-frame clones and omits some. The sample holds tens of thousands of clones; 89% are singletons and the top ten take roughly 6.4%. The sequenced material came from peripheral blood. The receptors come from a human donor in a cohort sampled during active COVID-19.

The chain combines TRBV7-9 with TRBJ1-1; possible D gene TRBD1, 5 bases. The CDR3 totals 13 residues. In germline, CDR1 is SEHNR, CDR2 FQNEAQ (reference sequence). V was trimmed by 7 bases and J by 6 bases, leaving 15 bases between them. DNA of the CDR3: TGTGCCAGCACCGCGATTCTAGGGGCTGAAGCTTTCTTT. This gives the protein CASTAILGAEAFF.

This clone was seen only once. This chain links TRBV7-8 with TRBJ2-1; no definite D call. The germline V gene encodes CDR1 SGHVS and CDR2 FQNEAQ. The V gene lost 2 bases and the J gene lost 10 bases, with 18 bases spanning the gap. The CDR3 extends over 15 amino acids. CDR3 loop: CASSLSEQPTMEQFF. As DNA, the CDR3 is TGTGCCAGCAGCTTATCAGAGCAGCCGACAATGGAGCAGTTCTTC.

The chain recombines TRBV6-1 with TRBJ2-1; D might be TRBD2 (5 bases). V was trimmed by 1 base and J by 2 bases, leaving 9 bases between them. The CDR3 covers 15 residues. Germline V CDR1 and CDR2: MNHNS, SASEGT. The CDR3 loop is CASSEVAEAYNEQFF. DNA of the CDR3: TGTGCCAGCAGTGAAGTGGCGGAGGCCTACAATGAGCAGTTCTTC.

The V and J genes are TRBV9 and TRBJ2-1; 13 nucleotides match TRBD2. There are 16 residues in the CDR3. Per germline, CDR1 SGDLS and CDR2 YYNGEE. V lost 0 bases, J lost 9 bases, and 6 bases stayed unmatched. CDR3 DNA sequence: TGTGCCAGCAGCGTAGAGAGGACTAGCGGGAGTCGTGAGCAGTTCTTC. Translating it yields CASSVERTSGSREQFF.

The gene calls are TRBV6-5 and TRBJ1-3, with 9 bases fitting TRBD1. CDR3 size: 14 residues. Germline trimming cut 6 bases from V and 3 bases from J; bases unmatched to any gene: 3. From germline, CDR1 is MNHEY and CDR2 SVGAGI. The CDR3 here is CASRGQGIGNTIYF. The DNA for the CDR3 is TGTGCCAGCAGAGGACAGGGGATTGGAAACACCATATATTTT.

V and J are TRBV3-1 (or the pseudogene TRBV3-2) and TRBJ2-7; D might be TRBD1 (6 bases). V was pared by 2 bases and J by 3 bases, with 14 bases between. From germline, CDR1 is LGHDT and CDR2 YNNKEL (reference sequence). CDR3 length: 15 residues. The CDR3 spells CASSQMSGASYEQYF. The CDR3 DNA reads TGTGCCAGCAGCCAAATGTCAGGGGCAAGCTACGAGCAGTACTTC.

This chain uses TRBV14 with TRBJ1-5, with a tentative D call TRBD1 (6 bases). Germline CDR1 SGHDN, CDR2 FVKESK. The CDR3 covers 13 residues. V was pared by 6 bases and J by 6 bases, with 12 bases between. CDR3 sequence reads: CASSLQGRQPQHF. For the CDR3, the DNA is TGTGCCAGCAGTCTACAGGGCCGTCAGCCCCAGCATTTT. The variable domain in full, completed from reference TRBV14 and TRBJ1-5, reads EAGVTQFPSHSVIEKGQTVTLRCDPISGHDNLYWYRRVMGKEIKFLLHFVKESKQDESGMPNNRFLAERTGGTYSTLKVQPAELEDSGVYFCASSLQGRQPQHFGDGTRLSIL.

This clone was recorded once. The chain carries TRBV14 and TRBJ1-2; the D gene is possibly TRBD1 (6 bases). V lost 5 bases and J lost 10, with 14 bases in between. Germline lookup yields CDR1 SGHDN and CDR2 FVKESK. CDR3 length equals 12 residues. The CDR3 reads CASSGQSITYTF. The CDR3 region has the DNA TGTGCCAGCAGCGGACAGTCTATAACCTACACCTTC. The whole variable domain, filled in from reference TRBV14 and TRBJ1-2, reads EAGVTQFPSHSVIEKGQTVTLRCDPISGHDNLYWYRRVMGKEIKFLLHFVKESKQDESGMPNNRFLAERTGGTYSTLKVQPAELEDSGVYFCASSGQSITYTFGSGTRLTVV.

The chain couples TRBV2 to TRBJ2-6, with 8 nucleotides matching TRBD1. Germline trimming cut 8 bases from V and 2 bases from J; bases unmatched to any gene: 2. The CDR3 covers 14 residues. Germline CDR1 and CDR2: SNHLY and FYNNEI. The CDR3 is CASRQGTGANVLTF. The CDR3 DNA follows: TGTGCCAGCCGACAGGGGACTGGGGCCAACGTCCTGACTTTC. The full variable domain, with the rest looked up from reference TRBV2 and TRBJ2-6, is EPEVTQTPSHQVTQMGQEVILRCVPISNHLYFYWYRQILGQKVEFLVSFYNNEISEKSEIFDDQFSVERPDGSNFTLKIRSTKLEDSAMYFCASRQGTGANVLTFGAGSRLTVL.

This chain uses TRBV7-8 with TRBJ1-1, with D uncertain. The germline CDR1 and CDR2 sequences are SGHVS and FQNEAQ. Between the trimmed V and J ends, which lost 4 bases and 1 base, there was a span of 13 bases. The CDR3 has 15 amino acids. DNA for the CDR3: TGTGCCAGCAGCTCGGGCGGGCGAGGGAACACTGAAGCTTTCTTT. As protein: CASSSGGRGNTEAFF.

The chain is built from TRBV7-9 and TRBJ1-1; D gene uncertain. CDR3 size: 11 residues. Germline V CDR1 and CDR2: SEHNR, FQNEAQ (reference sequence). Trimming left V 5 bases short and J 2 bases short, with 3 bases between. The CDR3 here is CASSLNTEAFF. CDR3 DNA: TGTGCCAGCAGCCTAAACACTGAAGCTTTCTTT. The full variable domain, rest sourced from reference TRBV7-9 and TRBJ1-1, is DTGVSQNPRHKITKRGQNVTFRCDPISEHNRLYWYRQTLGQGPEFLTYFQNEAQLEKSRLLSDRFSAERPKGSFSTLEIQRTEQGDSAMYLCASSLNTEAFFGQGTRLTVV.

The chain combines TRBV12-3 or TRBV12-4 with TRBJ1-4; a possible D gene is TRBD1 (5 bases). The CDR3 consists of 12 residues. V lost 4 bases and J lost 12, with 12 bases in between. The DNA of the CDR3 is TGTGCCAGCAGTTCCGGGGGAGTGGAACTGTTTTTT. Protein: CASSSGGVELFF.

The V gene is TRBV28, the J gene TRBJ1-3; weak D call: TRBD1 (6 bases). CDR3 length: 14 residues. V was clipped by 9 bases and J by 1 base, with 13 bases between them. Germline CDR1 and CDR2: MDHEN and SYDVKM. The CDR3 DNA follows: TGTGCCAGTATCCAGGGGACGTCTGGAAACACCATATATTTT. This sequence encodes CASIQGTSGNTIYF. Full variable domain (missing parts from reference TRBV28 and TRBJ1-3): DVKVTQSSRYLVKRTGEKVFLECVQDMDHENMFWYRQDPGLGLRLIYFSYDVKMKEKGDIPEGYSVSREKKERFSLILESASTNQTSMYLCASIQGTSGNTIYFGEGSWLTVV.

This clone turned up a few times. The chain employs TRBV5-1 and TRBJ1-2; 7 bases align to TRBD1. This CDR3 is built from 15 residues. Unmatched junction bases numbered 7, after V lost 0 bases and J lost 5 bases. Germline CDR1 and CDR2: SGHRS and YFSETQ. The CDR3 protein is CASSLGGTEDYGYTF. The CDR3 nucleotides read TGCGCCAGCAGCTTGGGTGGGACAGAAGATTATGGCTACACCTTC. The whole variable domain, remainder taken from reference TRBV5-1 and TRBJ1-2, is KAGVTQTPRYLIKTRGQQVTLSCSPISGHRSVSWYQQTPGQGLQFLFEYFSETQRNKGNFPGRFSGRQFSNSRSEMNVSTLELGDSALYLCASSLGGTEDYGYTFGSGTRLTVV.

This sequence joins TRBV29-1 and TRBJ2-7; TRBD1 aligns across 8 bases. The CDR3 has 16 residues. Trimming cost V 6 bases and J 3 bases; bases outside gene matches: 16. The germline V gene encodes CDR1 SQVTM and CDR2 ANQGSEA. The CDR3 region has the DNA TGCAGCGTAGGGACGGTCGTAGTTGACAGGGGCTACGAGCAGTACTTC. Translated, it gives CSVGTVVVDRGYEQYF.

This clone was observed a handful of times. The chain links TRBV4-1 to TRBJ1-5; 7 bases agree with TRBD1. Germline-derived CDR1 and CDR2 are MGHRA and YSYEKL. The length of the CDR3 is 16 residues. With 0 bases clipped from V and 6 bases from J, the junction kept 8 bases outside the gene matches. CDR3 in DNA: TGCGCCAGCAGCCAAGACGAGACAGGGATTGTTCAGCCCCAGCATTTT. It encodes CASSQDETGIVQPQHF.

V usage is TRBV5-5 and J usage is TRBJ1-5, with 8 bases that match TRBD1. The germline CDR1 and CDR2 sequences are SGHKS and YYEKEE (reference sequence). The V and J ends lost 1 base and 4 bases, in that order; junction bases with no gene match: 4. The CDR3 has 15 amino acids. CDR3 sequence: CASSLTGQANQPQHF. CDR3 in DNA: TGTGCCAGCAGCTTGACGGGACAGGCTAATCAGCCCCAGCATTTT.

CDR3 sequence (DNA): TGTGCCAGCAGTTTAAGGGCAGGGGCAGGGGAGACCCAGTACTTC. Translating it yields CASSLRAGAGETQYF. The chain employs TRBV28 and TRBJ2-5; D is perhaps TRBD1 (6 bases). Deletions cut 2 bases from V and 5 bases from J, with 15 bases between. The germline V gene encodes CDR1 MDHEN and CDR2 SYDVKM. The CDR3 length is 15 residues.